These T cell receptor beta chains were read from a single sample in a study of shared clonotypes between healthy human individuals. Some clones are missing from TCRdb's copy, which holds only in-frame ones; the method was immunoSEQ multiplex PCR. The sample lists 1 million to 1.2 million clones; roughly 77% were seen once. Sequenced: memory CD4+ T cells from PBMCs. All receptors derive from a man younger than 35 in good health. Some clones in this sample may be carry-over from other donors' samples. Both conserved end residues are part of each CDR3. A D gene is named only where the DNA matches it firmly. The size field is filled for only some rows; it gives once, few, many or a size class.

d_gene	j_gene	v_gene	abundance	CDR3aa	CDR3nt
NA	TRBJ1-1	TRBV7-8	NA	CASSLVPGTNTEAFF	TGTGCCAGCAGCTTAGTACCGGGAACAAACACTGAAGCTTTCTTT
TRBD1	TRBJ2-7	TRBV5-4	NA	CASSSRTGAYEQYF	TGTGCCAGCAGCTCGAGGACAGGGGCCTACGAGCAGTACTTC
TRBD1	TRBJ2-7	TRBV7-2	NA	CASSLRRDRGYEQYF	TGTGCCAGCAGCTTGAGACGGGACAGGGGCTACGAGCAGTACTTC
NA	TRBJ2-7	TRBV6-6	NA	CASSPGNYEQYF	TGTGCCAGCAGTCCGGGGAATTACGAGCAGTACTTC
TRBD1	TRBJ1-5	TRBV28	NA	CASSPTGVQPQHF	TGTGCCAGCAGTCCTACAGGGGTCCAGCCCCAGCATTTT
TRBD2	TRBJ2-3	TRBV5-1	NA	CASSLLAGGSDTQYF	TGCGCCAGCAGCTTGTTAGCGGGAGGATCAGATACGCAGTATTTT
NA	TRBJ1-2	TRBV28	NA	CATNRAPGRGYGYTF	TGTGCCACCAATAGGGCCCCAGGACGGGGCTATGGCTACACCTTC
NA	TRBJ1-1	TRBV5-6	NA	CASSWGARNTEAFF	TGTGCTAGCAGCTGGGGGGCCAGGAACACTGAAGCTTTCTTT
NA	TRBJ1-2	TRBV18	few	CASSPPRGGNYGYTF	TGTGCCAGCTCACCACCGAGGGGAGGGAACTATGGCTACACCTTC
NA	TRBJ2-1	TRBV4-2	NA	CASSQDLGRTGYNEQFF	TGTGCCAGCAGCCAAGATCTCGGGAGAACTGGCTACAATGAGCAGTTCTTC
TRBD2	TRBJ2-7	TRBV28	NA	CASSWAAGATYEQYF	TGTGCCAGCAGTTGGGCGGCGGGAGCCACCTACGAGCAGTACTTC
NA	TRBJ2-7	TRBV15	few	CATSRDRVSYEQYF	TGTGCCACCAGCAGAGACAGGGTCTCCTACGAGCAGTACTTC
NA	TRBJ2-1	TRBV19	NA	CASRQGNYNEQFF	TGTGCCAGTAGGCAGGGGAACTACAATGAGCAGTTCTTC
NA	TRBJ1-1	TRBV28	NA	CASSLSLQGWDTEAFF	TGTGCCAGCAGTTTAAGCCTCCAGGGGTGGGACACTGAAGCTTTCTTT
NA	TRBJ2-1	TRBV5-1	NA	CASSLGGGSTYNEQFF	TGCGCCAGCAGCTTGGGGGGCGGGTCGACCTACAATGAGCAGTTCTTC
NA	TRBJ2-7	TRBV18	once	CASSPMHSYEQYF	TGTGCCAGCTCCCCGATGCACTCCTACGAGCAGTACTTC
TRBD1	TRBJ2-5	TRBV11-3	NA	CASSLADRDETQYF	TGTGCCAGCAGCTTAGCCGACAGGGATGAGACCCAGTACTTC
NA	TRBJ2-7	TRBV11-2	few	CASSWYYEQYF	TGTGCCAGCAGCTGGTACTACGAGCAGTACTTC
TRBD2	TRBJ2-5	TRBV19	NA	CASSRGTGGPMQETQYF	TGTGCCAGTAGTAGAGGGACGGGAGGGCCTATGCAAGAGACCCAGTACTTC
TRBD2	TRBJ2-1	TRBV2	NA	CASRIAGVHEQFF	TGTGCCAGCAGAATAGCGGGAGTCCATGAGCAGTTCTTC
TRBD1	TRBJ1-1	TRBV5-1	NA	CASSPLRQGGNTEAFF	TGCGCCAGCAGCCCTCTCCGACAGGGAGGCAACACTGAAGCTTTCTTT
NA	TRBJ2-5	TRBV5-1	NA	CASSNVDAEETQYF	TGCGCCAGCAGCAACGTGGACGCAGAGGAGACCCAGTACTTC
NA	TRBJ2-7	TRBV29-1	NA	CSVEFLGRAYEQYF	TGCAGCGTTGAGTTTCTCGGCAGGGCCTACGAGCAGTACTTC
TRBD1	TRBJ1-1	TRBV28	NA	CASSLNYRGSVAFF	TGTGCCAGCAGTTTAAATTACAGGGGGTCTGTGGCTTTCTTT
TRBD2	TRBJ2-1	TRBV6-4	few	CASSDISSGYNEQFF	TGTGCCAGCAGTGACATTTCTAGCGGTTACAATGAGCAGTTCTTC
NA	TRBJ2-5	TRBV5-1	NA	CASSFLGVSKTQYF	TGCGCCAGCAGCTTTCTTGGTGTTAGCAAGACCCAGTACTTC
NA	TRBJ2-1	TRBV4-2	NA	CASSQAGSGNEQFF	TGTGCCAGCAGCCAAGCTGGGAGCGGCAATGAGCAGTTCTTC